This T cell receptor beta chain was identified during a study of T cells in Graves' hyperthyroidism and ophthalmopathy. General study findings and limits: Most thyroid-expanded clonotypes above 0.001 were also found in blood.

This clonotype was detected many times. Its specificity is not known. Amplified TCR beta CDR3 regions derived from RNA transcripts. With the HTBI primer set, the TCR CDR3 went through a first round of RT-PCR. TCRdb itself ran the multiplex PCR reads through MiXCR, one entry per CDR3 protein. Of around 350,000 distinct CDR3 sequences listed, more than 15% are singletons. The CDR3 is 17 residues long. CDR1 and CDR2 (germline): SGHKS, YYEKEE (reference sequence). V was pared by 4 bases and J by 2 bases, with 10 bases of the junction left unmatched. The clonotype originates from a woman under 30 with Graves' hyperthyroidism that later progressed to Graves' ophthalmopathy. The source material was blood. This chain joins TRBV5-5 and TRBJ1-5; 9 nucleotides match TRBD1. CDR3 in amino acids: CASSASQGAGGNQPQHF. In nucleotides, the CDR3 is TGTGCCAGCAGCGCGTCACAGGGGGCAGGCGGCAATCAGCCCCAGCATTTT.